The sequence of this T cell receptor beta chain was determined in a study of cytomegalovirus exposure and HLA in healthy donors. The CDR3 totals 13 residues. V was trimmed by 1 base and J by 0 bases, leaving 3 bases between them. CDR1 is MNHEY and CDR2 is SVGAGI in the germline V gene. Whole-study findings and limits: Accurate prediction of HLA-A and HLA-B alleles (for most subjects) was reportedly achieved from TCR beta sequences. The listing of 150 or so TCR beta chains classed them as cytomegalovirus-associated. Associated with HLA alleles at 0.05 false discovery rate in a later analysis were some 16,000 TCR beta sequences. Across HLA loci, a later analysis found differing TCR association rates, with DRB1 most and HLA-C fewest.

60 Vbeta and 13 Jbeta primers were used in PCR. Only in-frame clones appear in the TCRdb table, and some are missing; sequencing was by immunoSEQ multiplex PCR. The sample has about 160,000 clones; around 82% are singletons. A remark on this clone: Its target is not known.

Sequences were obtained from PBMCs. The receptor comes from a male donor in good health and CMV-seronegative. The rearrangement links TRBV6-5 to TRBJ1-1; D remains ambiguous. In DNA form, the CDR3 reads TGTGCCAGCAGTTACTTCGTGAACACTGAAGCTTTCTTT. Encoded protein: CASSYFVNTEAFF.